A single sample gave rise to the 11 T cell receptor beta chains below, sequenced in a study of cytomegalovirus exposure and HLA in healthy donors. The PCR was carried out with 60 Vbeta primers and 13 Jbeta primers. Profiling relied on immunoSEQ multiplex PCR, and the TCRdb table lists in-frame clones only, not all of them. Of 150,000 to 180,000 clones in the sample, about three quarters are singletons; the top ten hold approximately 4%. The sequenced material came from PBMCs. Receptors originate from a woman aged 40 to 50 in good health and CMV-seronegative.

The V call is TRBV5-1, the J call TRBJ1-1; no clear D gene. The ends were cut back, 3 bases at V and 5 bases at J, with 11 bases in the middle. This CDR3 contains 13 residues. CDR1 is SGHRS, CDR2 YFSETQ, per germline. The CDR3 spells CASSSTPGTEAFF. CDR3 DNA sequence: TGCGCCAGCAGCTCGACCCCGGGGACTGAAGCTTTCTTT.

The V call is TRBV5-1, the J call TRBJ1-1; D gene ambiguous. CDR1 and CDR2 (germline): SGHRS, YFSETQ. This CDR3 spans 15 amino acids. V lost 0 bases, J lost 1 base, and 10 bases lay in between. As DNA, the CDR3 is TGCGCCAGCAGCTTGGAGGAGGGAGGGAACACTGAAGCTTTCTTT. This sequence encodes CASSLEEGGNTEAFF.

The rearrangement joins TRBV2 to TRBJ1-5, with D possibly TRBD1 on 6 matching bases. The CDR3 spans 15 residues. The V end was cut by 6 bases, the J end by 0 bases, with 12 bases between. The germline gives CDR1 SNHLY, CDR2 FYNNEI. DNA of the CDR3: TGTGCCAGCAGCCCTACAGGGAGTAGCAATCAGCCCCAGCATTTT. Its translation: CASSPTGSSNQPQHF.

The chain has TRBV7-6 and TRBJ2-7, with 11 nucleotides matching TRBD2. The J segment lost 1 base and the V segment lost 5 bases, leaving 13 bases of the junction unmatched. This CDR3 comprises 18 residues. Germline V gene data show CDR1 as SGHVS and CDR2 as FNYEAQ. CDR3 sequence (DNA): TGTGCCAGCAGCCCCCGACTAGCGGGACTACCCTCTTCCTACGAGCAGTACTTC. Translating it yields CASSPRLAGLPSSYEQYF.

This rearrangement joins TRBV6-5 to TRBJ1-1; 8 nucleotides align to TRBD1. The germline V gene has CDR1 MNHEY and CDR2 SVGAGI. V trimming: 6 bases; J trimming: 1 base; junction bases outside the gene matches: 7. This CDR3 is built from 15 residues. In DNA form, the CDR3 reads TGTGCCAGCAGATTCATGACAGGGGAGAACACTGAAGCTTTCTTT. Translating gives CASRFMTGENTEAFF.

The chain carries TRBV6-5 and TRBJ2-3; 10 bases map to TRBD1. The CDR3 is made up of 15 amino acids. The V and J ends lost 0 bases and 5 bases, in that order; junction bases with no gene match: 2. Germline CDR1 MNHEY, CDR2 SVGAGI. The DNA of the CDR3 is TGTGCCAGCAGTTACTCTGGACAGGGGGGAGATACGCAGTATTTT. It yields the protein CASSYSGQGGDTQYF.

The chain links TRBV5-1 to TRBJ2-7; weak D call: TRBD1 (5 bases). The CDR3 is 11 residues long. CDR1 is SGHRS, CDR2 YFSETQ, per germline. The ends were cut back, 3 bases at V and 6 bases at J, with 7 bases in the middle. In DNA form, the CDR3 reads TGCGCCAGCAGCTGGGGCGGCGAGCAGTACTTC. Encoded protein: CASSWGGEQYF.

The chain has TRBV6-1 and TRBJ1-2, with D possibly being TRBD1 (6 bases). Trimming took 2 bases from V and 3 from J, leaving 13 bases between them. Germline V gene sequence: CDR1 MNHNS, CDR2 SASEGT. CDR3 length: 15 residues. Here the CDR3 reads CASSELGGAYYGYTF. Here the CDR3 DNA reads TGTGCCAGCAGTGAACTTGGGGGCGCGTACTATGGCTACACCTTC.

The CDR3 protein is CASSPGQAYYGYTF. As DNA, the CDR3 is TGTGCCAGCAGCCCTGGACAGGCCTACTATGGCTACACCTTC. The chain recombines TRBV7-6 with TRBJ1-2; 7 nucleotides line up with TRBD1. CDR1 is SGHVS and CDR2 is FNYEAQ in the germline V gene. Trimming removed 5 bases from V and 3 bases from J; junction bases left unmatched: 6. CDR3 length: 14 residues.

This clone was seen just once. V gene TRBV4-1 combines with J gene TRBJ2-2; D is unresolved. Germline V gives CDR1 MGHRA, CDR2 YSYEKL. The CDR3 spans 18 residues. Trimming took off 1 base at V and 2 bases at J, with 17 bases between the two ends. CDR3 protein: CASSQAPRARINTGELFF. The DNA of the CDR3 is TGCGCCAGCAGCCAAGCACCACGAGCCAGGATTAACACCGGGGAGCTGTTTTTT.

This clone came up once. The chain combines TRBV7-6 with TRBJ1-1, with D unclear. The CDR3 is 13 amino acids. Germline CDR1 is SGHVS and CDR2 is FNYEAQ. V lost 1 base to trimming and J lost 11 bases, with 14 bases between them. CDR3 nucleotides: TGTGCCAGCAGCTTAGGGGCCTATGACGAGGCTTTCTTT. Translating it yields CASSLGAYDEAFF. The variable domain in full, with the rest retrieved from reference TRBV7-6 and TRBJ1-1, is GAGVSQSPRYKVTKRGQDVALRCDPISGHVSLYWYRQALGQGPEFLTYFNYEAQQDKSGLPNDRFSAERPEGSISTLTIQRTEQRDSAMYRCASSLGAYDEAFFGQGTRLTVV.